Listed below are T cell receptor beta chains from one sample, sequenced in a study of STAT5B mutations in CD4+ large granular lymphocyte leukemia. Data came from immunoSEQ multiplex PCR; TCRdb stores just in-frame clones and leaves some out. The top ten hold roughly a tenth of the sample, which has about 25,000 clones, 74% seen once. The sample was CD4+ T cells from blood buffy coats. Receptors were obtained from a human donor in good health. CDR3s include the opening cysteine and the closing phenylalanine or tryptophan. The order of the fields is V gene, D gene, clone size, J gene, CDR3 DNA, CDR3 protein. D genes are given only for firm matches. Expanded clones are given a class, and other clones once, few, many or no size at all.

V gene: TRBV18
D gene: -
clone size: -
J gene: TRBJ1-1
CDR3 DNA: TGTGCCAGCTCCCCAAGTGAGGGAAGTTACACTGAAGCTTTCTTT
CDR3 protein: CASSPSEGSYTEAFF

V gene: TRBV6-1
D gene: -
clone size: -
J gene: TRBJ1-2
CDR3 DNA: TGTGCCAGCAGTGCAGGGGTTAGTAACTATGGCTACACCTTC
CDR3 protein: CASSAGVSNYGYTF

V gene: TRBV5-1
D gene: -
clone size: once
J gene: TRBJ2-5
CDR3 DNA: TGCGCCAGCAGCCCCAGCGTCGTTAAAGAGACCCAGTACTTC
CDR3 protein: CASSPSVVKETQYF

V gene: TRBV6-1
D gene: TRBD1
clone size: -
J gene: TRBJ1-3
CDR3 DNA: TGTGCCAGCAGTGGGGGGCTTTGGCAGGGGGCGCGAAACACCATATATTTT
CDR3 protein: CASSGGLWQGARNTIYF

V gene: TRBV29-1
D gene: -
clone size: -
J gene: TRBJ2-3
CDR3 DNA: TGCAGCGTTCTGGAGCAGACGGAGGATACGCAGTATTTT
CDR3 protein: CSVLEQTEDTQYF

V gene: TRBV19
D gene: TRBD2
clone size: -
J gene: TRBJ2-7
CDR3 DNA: TGTGCCAGTAGTACTTCCGGGACTAGCGTCGAGCAGTACTTC
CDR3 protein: CASSTSGTSVEQYF

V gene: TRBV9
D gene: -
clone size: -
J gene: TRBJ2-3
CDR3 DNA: TGTGCCAGCAGCGTAGTCCCCAAGGCCAGCACAGATACGCAGTATTTT
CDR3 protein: CASSVVPKASTDTQYF

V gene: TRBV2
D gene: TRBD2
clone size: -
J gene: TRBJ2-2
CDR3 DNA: TGTGCCAGCAGTGAGTGGACTAGCCGGAACGGGGAGCTGTTTTTT
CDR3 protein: CASSEWTSRNGELFF

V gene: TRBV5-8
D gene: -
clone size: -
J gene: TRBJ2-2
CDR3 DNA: TGTGCCAGCAACCGGGACGGGGGAGGAGTAGGGGAGCTGTTTTTT
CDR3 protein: CASNRDGGGVGELFF

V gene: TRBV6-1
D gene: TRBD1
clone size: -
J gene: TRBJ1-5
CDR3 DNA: TGTGCCAGCAGTGCGGGACAGGGAATGAGCGGCCCTCAGCCCCAGCATTTT
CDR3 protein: CASSAGQGMSGPQPQHF

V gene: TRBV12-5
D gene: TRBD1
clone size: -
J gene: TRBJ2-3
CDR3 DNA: TGTGCTAGTGGTTTGGGTCGTACAGGGGGCACAGATACGCAGTATTTT
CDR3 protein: CASGLGRTGGTDTQYF

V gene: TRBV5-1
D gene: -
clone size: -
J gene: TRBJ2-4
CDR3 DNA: TGCGCCAGCAGCTTGGGTGGGGGGGCCCAGTACTTC
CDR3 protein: CASSLGGGAQYF

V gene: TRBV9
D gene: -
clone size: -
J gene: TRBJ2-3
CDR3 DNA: TGTGCCAGCAGCGTGCAAGATACGCAGTATTTT
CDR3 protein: CASSVQDTQYF

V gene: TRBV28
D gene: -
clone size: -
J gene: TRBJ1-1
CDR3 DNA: TGTGCCAGCAGTTACCTACAGGTCCCGGTGGTGGCTTTCTTT
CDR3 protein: CASSYLQVPVVAFF

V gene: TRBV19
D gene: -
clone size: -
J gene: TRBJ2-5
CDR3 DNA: TGTGCCAGTAGTACCTTCGGACGGGCGCAAGAGACCCAGTACTTC
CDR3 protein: CASSTFGRAQETQYF

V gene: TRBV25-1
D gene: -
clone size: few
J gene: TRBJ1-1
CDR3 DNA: TGTGCCAGCAGTGGTCCCTGGGGGACTGAAGCTTTCTTT
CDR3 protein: CASSGPWGTEAFF

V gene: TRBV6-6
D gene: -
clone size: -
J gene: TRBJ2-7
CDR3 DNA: TGTGCCAGCAGTTACTCTCGGAGGAACGAGCAGTACTTC
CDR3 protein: CASSYSRRNEQYF

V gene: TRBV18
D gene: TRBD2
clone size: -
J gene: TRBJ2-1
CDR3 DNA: TGTGCCACCACGGGAGGCTACAATGAGCAGTTCTTC
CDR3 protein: CATTGGYNEQFF

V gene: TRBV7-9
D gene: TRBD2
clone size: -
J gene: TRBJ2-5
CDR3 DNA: TGTGCCAGCAGCAAGACTAGCGGACAAGAGACCCAGTACTTC
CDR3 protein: CASSKTSGQETQYF

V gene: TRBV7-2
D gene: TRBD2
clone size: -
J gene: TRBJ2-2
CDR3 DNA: TGTGCCAGCAGCTCCCCCCGGACTAGGGCGAACACCGGGGAGCTGTTTTTT
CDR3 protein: CASSSPRTRANTGELFF

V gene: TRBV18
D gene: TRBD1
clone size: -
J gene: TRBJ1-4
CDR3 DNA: TGTGCCAGCTCACCACCGACAGGGGGTAATGAAAAACTGTTTTTT
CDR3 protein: CASSPPTGGNEKLFF

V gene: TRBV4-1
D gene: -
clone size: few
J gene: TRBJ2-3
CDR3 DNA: TGCGCCAGCAGCCAAGGGTCGACCCTGTTAGGGGCCTGGACAGATACGCAGTATTTT
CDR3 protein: CASSQGSTLLGAWTDTQYF

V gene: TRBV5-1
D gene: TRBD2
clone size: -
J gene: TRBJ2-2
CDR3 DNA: TGCGCCAGCACGATGGGACTAGCGGGGTACACCGGGGAGCTGTTTTTT
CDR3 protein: CASTMGLAGYTGELFF